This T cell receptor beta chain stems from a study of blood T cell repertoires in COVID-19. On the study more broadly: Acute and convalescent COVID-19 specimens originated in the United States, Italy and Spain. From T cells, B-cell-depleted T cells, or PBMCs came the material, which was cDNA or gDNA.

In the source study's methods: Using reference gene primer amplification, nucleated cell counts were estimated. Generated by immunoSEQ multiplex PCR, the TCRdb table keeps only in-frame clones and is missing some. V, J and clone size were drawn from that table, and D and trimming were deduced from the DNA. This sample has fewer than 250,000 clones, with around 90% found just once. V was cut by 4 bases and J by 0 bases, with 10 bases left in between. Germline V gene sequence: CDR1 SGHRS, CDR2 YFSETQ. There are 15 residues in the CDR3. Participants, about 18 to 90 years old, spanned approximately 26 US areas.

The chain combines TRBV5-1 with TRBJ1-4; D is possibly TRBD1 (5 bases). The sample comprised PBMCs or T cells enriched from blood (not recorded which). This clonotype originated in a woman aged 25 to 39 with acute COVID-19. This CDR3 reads CASSPDSSTNEKLFF. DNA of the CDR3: TGCGCCAGCAGCCCTGACAGTTCAACTAATGAAAAACTGTTTTTT.